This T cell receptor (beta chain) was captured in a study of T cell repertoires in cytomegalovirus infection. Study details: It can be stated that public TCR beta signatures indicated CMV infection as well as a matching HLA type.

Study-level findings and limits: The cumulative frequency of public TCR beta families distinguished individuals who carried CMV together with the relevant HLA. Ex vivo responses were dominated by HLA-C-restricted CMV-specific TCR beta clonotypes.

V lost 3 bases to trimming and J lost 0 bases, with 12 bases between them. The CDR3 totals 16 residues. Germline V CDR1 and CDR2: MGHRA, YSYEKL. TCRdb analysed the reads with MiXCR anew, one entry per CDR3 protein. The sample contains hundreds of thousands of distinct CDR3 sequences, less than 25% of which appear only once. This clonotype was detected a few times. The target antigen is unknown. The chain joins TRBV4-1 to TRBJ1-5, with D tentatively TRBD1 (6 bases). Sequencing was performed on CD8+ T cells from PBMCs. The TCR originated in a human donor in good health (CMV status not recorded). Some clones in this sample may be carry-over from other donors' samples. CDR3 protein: CASSQGGAYSNQPQHF. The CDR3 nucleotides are TGCGCCAGCAGCCAGGGGGGGGCCTATAGCAATCAGCCCCAGCATTTT.